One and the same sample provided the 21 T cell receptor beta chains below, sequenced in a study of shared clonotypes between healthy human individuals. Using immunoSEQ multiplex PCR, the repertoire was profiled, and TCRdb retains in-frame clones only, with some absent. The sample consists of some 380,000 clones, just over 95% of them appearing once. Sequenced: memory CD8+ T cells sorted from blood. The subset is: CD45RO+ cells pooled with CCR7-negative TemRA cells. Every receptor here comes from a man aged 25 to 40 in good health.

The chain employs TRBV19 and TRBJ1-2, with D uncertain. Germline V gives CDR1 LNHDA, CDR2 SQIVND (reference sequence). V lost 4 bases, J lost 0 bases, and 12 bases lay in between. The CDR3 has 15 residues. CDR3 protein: CASSNPGSANYGYTF. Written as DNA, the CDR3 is TGTGCCAGTAGTAATCCAGGATCAGCTAACTATGGCTACACCTTC.

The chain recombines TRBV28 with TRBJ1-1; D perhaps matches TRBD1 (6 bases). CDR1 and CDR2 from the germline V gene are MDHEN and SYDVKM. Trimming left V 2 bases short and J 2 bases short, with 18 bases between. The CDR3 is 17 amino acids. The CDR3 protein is CASSLDEKGGTNTEAFF. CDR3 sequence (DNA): TGTGCCAGCAGTTTAGATGAAAAAGGGGGGACAAACACTGAAGCTTTCTTT.

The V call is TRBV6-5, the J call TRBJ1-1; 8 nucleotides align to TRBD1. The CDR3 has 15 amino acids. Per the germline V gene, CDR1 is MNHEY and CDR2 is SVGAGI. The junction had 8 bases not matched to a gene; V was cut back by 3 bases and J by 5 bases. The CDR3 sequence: CASSYRDRWGTEAFF. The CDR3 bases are TGTGCCAGCAGTTATCGGGACAGGTGGGGGACTGAAGCTTTCTTT.

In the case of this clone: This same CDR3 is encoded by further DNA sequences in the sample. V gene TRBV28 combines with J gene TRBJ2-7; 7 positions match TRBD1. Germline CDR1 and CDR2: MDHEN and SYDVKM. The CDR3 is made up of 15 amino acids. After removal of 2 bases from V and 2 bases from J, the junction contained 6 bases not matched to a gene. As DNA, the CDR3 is TGTGCCAGCAGTTTAGGTAGGCAGGGGGCCTACGAGCAGTACTTC. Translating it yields CASSLGRQGAYEQYF.

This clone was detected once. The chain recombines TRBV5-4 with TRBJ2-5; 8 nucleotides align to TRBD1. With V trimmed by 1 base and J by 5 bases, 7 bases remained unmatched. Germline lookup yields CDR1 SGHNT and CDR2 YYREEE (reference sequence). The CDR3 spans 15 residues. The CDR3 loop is CASSLRQGAGETQYF. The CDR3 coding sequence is TGTGCCAGCAGCTTGAGGCAGGGGGCTGGGGAGACCCAGTACTTC.

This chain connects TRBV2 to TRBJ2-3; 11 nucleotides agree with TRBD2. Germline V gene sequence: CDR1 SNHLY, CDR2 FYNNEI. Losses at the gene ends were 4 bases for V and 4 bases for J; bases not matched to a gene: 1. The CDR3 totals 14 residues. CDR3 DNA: TGTGCCAGCAGTGTTAGCGGGAGGGCAGATACGCAGTATTTT. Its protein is CASSVSGRADTQYF.

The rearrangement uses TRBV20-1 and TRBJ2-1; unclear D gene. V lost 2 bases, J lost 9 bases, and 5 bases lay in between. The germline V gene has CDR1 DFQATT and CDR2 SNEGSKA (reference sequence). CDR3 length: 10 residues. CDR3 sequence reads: CSARSGEQFF. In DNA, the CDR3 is TGCAGTGCTAGATCGGGTGAGCAGTTCTTC.

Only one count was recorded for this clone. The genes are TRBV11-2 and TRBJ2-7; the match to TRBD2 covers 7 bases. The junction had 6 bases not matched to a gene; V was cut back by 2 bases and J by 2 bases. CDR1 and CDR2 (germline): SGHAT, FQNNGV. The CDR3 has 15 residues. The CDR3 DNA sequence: TGTGCCAGCAGCTTAAGGGTGGGGAGGGCCTACGAGCAGTACTTC. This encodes CASSLRVGRAYEQYF. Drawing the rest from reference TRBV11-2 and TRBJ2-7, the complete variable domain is EAGVAQSPRYKIIEKRQSVAFWCNPISGHATLYWYQQILGQGPKLLIQFQNNGVVDDSQLPKDRFSAERLKGVDSTLKIQPAKLEDSAVYLCASSLRVGRAYEQYFGPGTRLTVT.

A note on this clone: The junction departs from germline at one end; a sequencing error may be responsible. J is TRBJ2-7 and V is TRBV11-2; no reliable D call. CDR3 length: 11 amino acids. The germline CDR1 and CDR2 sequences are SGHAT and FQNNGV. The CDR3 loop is CASSLAGPVGF. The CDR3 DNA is TGTGCCAGCAGCTTAGCGGGCCCCGTGGGCTTC.

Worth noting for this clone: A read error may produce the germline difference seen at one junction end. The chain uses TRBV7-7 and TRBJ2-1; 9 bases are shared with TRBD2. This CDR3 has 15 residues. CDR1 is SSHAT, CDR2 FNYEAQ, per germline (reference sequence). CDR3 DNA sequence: TGTGCTAGCAGCTTAGGGGCTAGCGGGATCAATGAGCAGTTCTTC. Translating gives CASSLGASGINEQFF.

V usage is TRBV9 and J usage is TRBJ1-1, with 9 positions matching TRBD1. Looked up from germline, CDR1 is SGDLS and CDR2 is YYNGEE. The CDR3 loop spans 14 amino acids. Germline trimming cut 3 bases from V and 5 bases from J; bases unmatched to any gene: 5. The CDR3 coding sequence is TGTGCCAGCAGCGCGACAGGGGGAGGGACTGAAGCTTTCTTT. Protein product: CASSATGGGTEAFF.

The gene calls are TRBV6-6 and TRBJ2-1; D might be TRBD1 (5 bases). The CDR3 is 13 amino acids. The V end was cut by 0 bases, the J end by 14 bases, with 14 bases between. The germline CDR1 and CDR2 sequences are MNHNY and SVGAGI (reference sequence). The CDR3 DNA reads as TGTGCCAGCAGTTACTCGACTGCGATAGGGGAGTTCTTC. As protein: CASSYSTAIGEFF.

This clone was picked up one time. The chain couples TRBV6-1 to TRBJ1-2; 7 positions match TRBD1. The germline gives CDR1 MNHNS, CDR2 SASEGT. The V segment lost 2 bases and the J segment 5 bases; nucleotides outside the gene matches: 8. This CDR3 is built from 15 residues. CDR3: CASSERTGGGYGYTF. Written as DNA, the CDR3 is TGTGCCAGCAGTGAAAGGACAGGAGGTGGGTATGGCTACACCTTC.

The CDR3 sequence is CASSFVAPLKPTSTDTQYF. CDR3 in DNA: TGTGCCAGCAGTTTCGTAGCACCCCTAAAACCTACGAGCACAGATACGCAGTATTTT. The rearrangement joins TRBV28 to TRBJ2-3; no definite D call. This CDR3 region has 19 residues. Germline CDR1 reads MDHEN; CDR2 reads SYDVKM. The germline V and J ends were trimmed by 3 bases and 0 bases, with 22 bases remaining between them.

CDR3 bases: TGTGCCATCAGACCGCCGGGCCAGCCCCAGCATTTT. It encodes CAIRPPGQPQHF. This chain joins TRBV10-3 and TRBJ1-5; D is ambiguous. The CDR3 is 12 residues long. Germline values: CDR1 ENHRY, CDR2 SYGVKD. The V gene lost 6 bases and the J gene lost 7 bases, with 10 bases spanning the gap.

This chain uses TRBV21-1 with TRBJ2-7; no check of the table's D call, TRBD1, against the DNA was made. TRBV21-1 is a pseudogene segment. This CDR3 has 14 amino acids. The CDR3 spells CASSRRDRSYEQYF. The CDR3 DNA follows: TGTGCCAGCAGCCGCCGGGACAGGTCCTACGAGCAGTACTTC.

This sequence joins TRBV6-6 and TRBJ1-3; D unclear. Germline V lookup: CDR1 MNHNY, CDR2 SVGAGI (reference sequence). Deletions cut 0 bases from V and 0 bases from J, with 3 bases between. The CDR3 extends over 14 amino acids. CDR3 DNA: TGTGCCAGCAGTTACTCCAGCTCTGGAAACACCATATATTTT. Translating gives CASSYSSSGNTIYF.

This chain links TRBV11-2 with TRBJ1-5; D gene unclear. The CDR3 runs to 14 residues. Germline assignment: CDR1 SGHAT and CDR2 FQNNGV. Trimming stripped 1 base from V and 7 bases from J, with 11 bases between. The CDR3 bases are TGTGCCAGCAGCTTAGTGGAGGGCGGACAGCCCCAGCATTTT. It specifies CASSLVEGGQPQHF.

As DNA, the CDR3 is TGTGCCAGCAGTGATTATTGGACACGCGAGCAGTACTTC. Residues: CASSDYWTREQYF. V and J are TRBV6-1 and TRBJ2-7; TRBD1 is a possible D gene (5 bases). Trimming removed 3 bases from V and 6 bases from J, with 12 bases in between. Per germline, CDR1 MNHNS and CDR2 SASEGT. The CDR3 covers 13 residues.

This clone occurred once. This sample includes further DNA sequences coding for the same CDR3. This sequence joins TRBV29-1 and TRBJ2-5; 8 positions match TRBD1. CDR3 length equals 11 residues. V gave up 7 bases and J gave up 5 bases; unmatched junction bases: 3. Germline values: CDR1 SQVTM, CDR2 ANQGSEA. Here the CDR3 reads CSARQGETQYF. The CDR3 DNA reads TGCAGCGCGCGACAGGGGGAGACCCAGTACTTC. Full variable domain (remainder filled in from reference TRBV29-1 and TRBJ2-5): SAVISQKPSRDICQRGTSLTIQCQVDSQVTMMFWYRQQPGQSLTLIATANQGSEATYESGFVIDKFPISRPNLTFSTLTVSNMSPEDSSIYLCSARQGETQYFGPGTRLLVL.

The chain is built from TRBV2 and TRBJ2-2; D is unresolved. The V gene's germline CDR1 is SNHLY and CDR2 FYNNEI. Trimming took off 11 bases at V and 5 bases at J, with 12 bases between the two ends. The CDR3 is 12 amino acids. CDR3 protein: CASVTLTGELFF. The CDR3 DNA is TGTGCCTCGGTAACTTTGACCGGGGAGCTGTTTTTT.